The sequence of this T cell receptor (beta chain) was determined in a study of cytomegalovirus exposure and HLA in healthy donors. Study results and caveats: Some TCR beta chains (over 150 of them) were listed as cytomegalovirus-associated. Sequencing likely generated an artifact that appeared as a cluster of highly shared sequence variants.

The PCR made use of 60 Vbeta and 13 Jbeta primers. Clones were sequenced by immunoSEQ multiplex PCR, and TCRdb holds only the in-frame ones, with some missing. The sample lists more than 75,000 clones, approximately 79% occurring once. Concerning this clone: Antigen: not known.

CDR3 length: 17 residues. V lost 3 bases to trimming and J lost 0 bases; unmatched junction nucleotides: 6. Germline V CDR1 and CDR2: SGHRS, YFSETQ. The sample was PBMCs. This sequence originates from a woman between 35 and 50 years old in good health and CMV-seronegative. The chain joins TRBV5-1 to TRBJ2-7; 13 bases are shared with TRBD2. The CDR3 nucleotides read TGCGCCAGCAGCTGGACTAGCGGGGGTATGAGCTCCTACGAGCAGTACTTC. This translates into CASSWTSGGMSSYEQYF.